These T cell receptor beta chains were read from a single sample in a study of T cell repertoires in cytomegalovirus infection. These receptors have no known antigen. TCRdb re-called the reads through MiXCR, storing one row per CDR3 protein. The table includes roughly 500,000 distinct CDR3 sequences, 33% detected once. Here the sequenced sample was cultured PBMCs, taken from culture after CMV antigen stimulation. The receptors shown here come from a human donor in good health (CMV status not recorded). Some clones in this sample may be carry-over from other donors' samples. CDR3s leave out the opening cysteine and the closing phenylalanine or tryptophan. The order of the fields is CDR3 length, V gene, CDR3 protein.

>11|TRBV18
ASSPDSPDTQY
>10|TRBV5-1
ASSSSGAEQF
>13|TRBV24-1
ATSDALQGAGELF
>11|TRBV28
ASRKTGRSEAF
>15|TRBV5-1
ASSTLGAGPPGNEQF
>12|TRBV4-1
ASSQGPHSYEQY
>17|TRBV7-2
ASSLVGGGGRGSNQPQH
>12|TRBV7-2
ASSSRDGNYGYT
>16|TRBV15
ATSRDQILAGGPSEQY
>11|TRBV4-3
ASSQVASYEQY
>12|TRBV7-2
ASSLPGKAPRQF
>14|TRBV7-9
ASSLPLSSIRDEQF
>14|TRBV2
ASSSKGQAAYNEQF
>13|TRBV5-6
ASSGGFGRTGGYT
>13|TRBV6-5
ASSYQFRLDTEAF
>10|TRBV7-8
ANAVGPGELF
>14|TRBV27
ASSSPTSGSLVRRF